The sequence of this TCR beta chain was determined in a study of blood T cells in healthy people across ages. In its sample, this clonotype was seen a few times. The second PCR ran roughly 7 to 12 cycles with a sample-barcoded 5' primer and J-beta primers. Each CDR3 protein gets one entry after TCRdb re-called the 5' RACE reads with MiXCR. Among 850,000 to 1,100,000 distinct CDR3 sequences, less than 45% were seen once, and the ten largest hold around 14%. The source material was blood. This clonotype originated in a man in his late teens or twenties in good health.

The CDR3 DNA reads as TGTGCCAGCAGTGCCGGGACTTGGCTTACGGCTAACACTGAAGCTTTCTTT. This gives the protein CASSAGTWLTANTEAFF. This sequence joins TRBV12-3 or TRBV12-4 and TRBJ1-1; D is perhaps TRBD1 (5 bases). V gave up 5 bases and J gave up 2 bases, with 21 bases separating them. The CDR3 has 17 residues.